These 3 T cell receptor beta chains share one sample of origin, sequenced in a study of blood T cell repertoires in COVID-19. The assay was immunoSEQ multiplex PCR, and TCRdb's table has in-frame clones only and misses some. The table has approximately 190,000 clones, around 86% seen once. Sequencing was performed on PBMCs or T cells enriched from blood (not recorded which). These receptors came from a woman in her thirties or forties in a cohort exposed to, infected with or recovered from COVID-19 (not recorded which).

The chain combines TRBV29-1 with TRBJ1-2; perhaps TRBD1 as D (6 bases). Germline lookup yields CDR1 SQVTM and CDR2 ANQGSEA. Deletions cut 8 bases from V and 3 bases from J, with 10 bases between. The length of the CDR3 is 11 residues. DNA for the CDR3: TGCAGCATACAGGGAGACTATGGCTACACCTTC. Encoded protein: CSIQGDYGYTF.

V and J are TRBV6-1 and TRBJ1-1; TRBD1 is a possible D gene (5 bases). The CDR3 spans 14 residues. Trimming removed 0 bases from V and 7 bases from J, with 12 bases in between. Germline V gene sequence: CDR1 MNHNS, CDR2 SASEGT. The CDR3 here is CASSEARGLVEAFF. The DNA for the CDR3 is TGTGCCAGCAGTGAAGCGCGGGGGTTGGTTGAAGCTTTCTTT.

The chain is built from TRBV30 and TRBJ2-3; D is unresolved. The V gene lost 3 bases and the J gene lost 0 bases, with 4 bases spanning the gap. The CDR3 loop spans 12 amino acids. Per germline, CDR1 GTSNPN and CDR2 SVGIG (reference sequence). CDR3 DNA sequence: TGTGCCTGGAGCGGTAGCACAGATACGCAGTATTTT. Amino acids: CAWSGSTDTQYF.